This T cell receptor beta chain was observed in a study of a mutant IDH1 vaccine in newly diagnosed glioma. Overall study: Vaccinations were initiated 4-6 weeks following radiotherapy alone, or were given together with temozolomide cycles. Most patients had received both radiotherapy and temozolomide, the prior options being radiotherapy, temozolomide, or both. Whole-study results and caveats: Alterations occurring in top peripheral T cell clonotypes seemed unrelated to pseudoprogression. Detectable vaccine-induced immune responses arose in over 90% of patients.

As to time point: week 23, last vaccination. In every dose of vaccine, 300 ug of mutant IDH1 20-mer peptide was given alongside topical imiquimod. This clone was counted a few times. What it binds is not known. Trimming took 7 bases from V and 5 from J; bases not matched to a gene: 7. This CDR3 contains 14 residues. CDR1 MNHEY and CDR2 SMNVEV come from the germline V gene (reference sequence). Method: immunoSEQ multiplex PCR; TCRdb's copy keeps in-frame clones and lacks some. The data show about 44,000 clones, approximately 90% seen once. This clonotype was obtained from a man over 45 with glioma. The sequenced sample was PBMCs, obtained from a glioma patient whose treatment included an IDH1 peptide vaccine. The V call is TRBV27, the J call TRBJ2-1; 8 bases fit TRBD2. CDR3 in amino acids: CASMRIAGNNEQFF. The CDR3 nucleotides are TGTGCCAGCATGAGAATAGCGGGAAACAATGAGCAGTTCTTC.